The clone carrying this TCR beta chain was recorded a few times. The antigen remains undetermined. PCR amplification relied on 60 Vbeta primers (plus 13 Jbeta primers). This table comes from immunoSEQ multiplex PCR, and its TCRdb copy is limited to in-frame clones, with some not included. The sample holds some 150,000 clones; around 65% are singletons and the top ten take about 3%. The data belong to a study of cytomegalovirus exposure and HLA in healthy donors. The CDR3 loop spans 14 amino acids. Between the trimmed V and J ends, which lost 1 base and 6 bases, there was a span of 13 bases. From germline, CDR1 is WNHNN and CDR2 SYGVQD (reference sequence). Donors had nominal health at sampling but likely had unrecorded immune exposures. Study-wide findings and caveats: Further analysis was carried out later, and it showed several of the most significant clusters appearing linked to common viral pathogens. The authors later linked a missense DCLRE1C variant to TCR beta V- and J-gene trimming.

The chain joins TRBV10-1 to TRBJ2-7; D is possibly TRBD2 (5 bases). The clonotype was recovered from a woman in her 30s in good health and CMV-seropositive. The sequenced sample consisted of PBMCs. The DNA of the CDR3 is TGCGCCAGCAGTGAGTTCCGGGGATCCGGCGAGCAGTACTTC. Protein sequence: CASSEFRGSGEQYF.